The following is a T cell receptor (beta chain) sequence with its context. The data belong to a study of blood T cell repertoires in COVID-19. The CDR3 runs 13 residues. V lost 7 bases to trimming and J lost 5 bases; unmatched junction nucleotides: 7. Profiling relied on immunoSEQ multiplex PCR, and the TCRdb table lists in-frame clones only, not all of them. The sample contains approximately 240,000 clones, roughly nine tenths of which appear only once. The sequenced material came from PBMCs or T cells enriched from blood (not recorded which). The clonotype was recovered from a young woman in a cohort exposed to, infected with or recovered from COVID-19 (not recorded which). The chain uses TRBV12-3 or TRBV12-4 and TRBJ1-1, with TRBD1 identical over 7 bases. The CDR3 spells CASKGGRRTEAFF. The CDR3 coding sequence is TGTGCCAGCAAAGGGGGCAGGAGGACTGAAGCTTTCTTT.